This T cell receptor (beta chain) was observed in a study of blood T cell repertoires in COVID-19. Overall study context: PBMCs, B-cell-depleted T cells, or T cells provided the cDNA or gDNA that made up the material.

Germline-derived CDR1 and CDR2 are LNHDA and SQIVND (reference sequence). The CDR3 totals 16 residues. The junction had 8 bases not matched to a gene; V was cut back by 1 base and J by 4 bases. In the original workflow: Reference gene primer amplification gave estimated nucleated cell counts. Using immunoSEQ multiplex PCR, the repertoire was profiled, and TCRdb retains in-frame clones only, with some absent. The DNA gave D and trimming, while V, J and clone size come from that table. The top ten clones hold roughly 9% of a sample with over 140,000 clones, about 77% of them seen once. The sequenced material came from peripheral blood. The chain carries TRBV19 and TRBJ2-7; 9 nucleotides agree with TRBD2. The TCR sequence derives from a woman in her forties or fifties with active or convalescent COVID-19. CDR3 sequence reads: CASSIAGGGAIYEQYF. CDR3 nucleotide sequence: TGTGCCAGTAGTATAGCAGGCGGGGGGGCCATATACGAGCAGTACTTC.